The 8 T cell receptor delta chains below come from one sample, sequenced in a study of gamma-delta chains in newborns, infants, children. TCRdb fed the reads into CATT to redo clone calling. The sample holds just over 6,000 delta-chain clones, about 2.7% seen once. The sample was blood. These receptors all come from a child who was a newborn, infant or young child, either healthy, febrile or measles-vaccinated (not recorded which).

This clone was recorded a few times. The V call is TRDV2, the J call TRDJ3; 8 nucleotides match TRDD3. The CDR3 has 19 residues. The germline V gene has CDR1 GEAIGNYY and CDR2 EKD. V dropped 5 bases and J dropped 0; count of bases not matched to a gene: 11. CDR3 sequence: CACGAWGMFSSWDTRQMFF. The CDR3 DNA sequence: TGTGCCTGTGGCGCATGGGGGATGTTTAGCTCCTGGGACACCCGACAGATGTTTTTC.

This chain connects TRAV29/DV5 to TRDJ3, with 8 bases matching TRDD3. The CDR3 contains 17 residues. Germline CDR1 NSMFDY, CDR2 ISSIKDK. The J segment lost 0 bases and the V segment lost 0 bases, leaving 2 bases of the junction unmatched. CDR3 protein: CAASAGGYSWDTRQMFF. DNA for the CDR3: TGTGCAGCAAGCGCGGGGGGATACTCCTGGGACACCCGACAGATGTTTTTC.

Concerning this clone itself: For this DNA, TCRdb reports the protein of a much larger clone, which diverges at residue 9, most likely from a read error; the protein presented here is translated directly from the DNA. The chain recombines TRDV2 with TRDJ2; 10 bases fit TRDD3. This CDR3 is built from 16 residues. Looked up from germline, CDR1 is GEAIGNYY and CDR2 is EKD. With 3 bases clipped from V and 1 base from J, the junction kept 4 bases outside the gene matches. The CDR3 loop is CACDSLGDNLTAQLFF. The DNA of the CDR3 is TGTGCCTGTGACTCTCTGGGGGATAATTTGACAGCACAACTCTTCTTT.

This clone is judged medium-sized. This sequence joins TRDV2 and TRDJ1; TRDD3 aligns across 9 bases. With V trimmed by 3 bases and J by 4 bases, 5 bases remained unmatched. The CDR3 is 14 amino acids. Germline V gives CDR1 GEAIGNYY, CDR2 EKD. CDR3 region: CACDEWGIDDKLIF. DNA of the CDR3: TGTGCCTGTGACGAGTGGGGGATAGACGATAAACTCATCTTT.

A few counts support this clone. One base away lies a much larger clone, so this may be a sequencing read error. Different DNA sequences within this sample yield the same CDR3. The chain joins TRDV2 to TRDJ3, with 8 bases that match TRDD3. Germline assignment: CDR1 GEAIGNYY and CDR2 EKD. The CDR3 covers 18 residues. Here the CDR3 DNA reads TGCGCCTGTGACTCGTACTGGGGGGCTACCTGGGACACCCGACAGATGTTTTTC. Its protein is CACDSYWGATWDTRQMFF.

This clone is judged medium-sized (0.01 to 0.1%). Other nucleotide sequences in the sample specify the same CDR3. The CDR3 protein is CACDTLGTGGVSWDTRQMFF. As DNA, the CDR3 is TGTGCCTGTGACACCTTGGGTACTGGGGGAGTCTCCTGGGACACCCGACAGATGTTTTTC. This chain connects TRDV2 to TRDJ3, with 9 bases fitting TRDD3. The CDR3 extends over 20 amino acids. The germline V gene encodes CDR1 GEAIGNYY and CDR2 EKD. Unmatched junction bases numbered 8, after V lost 0 bases and J lost 0 bases.

This clone was seen a few times. TCRdb assigns this DNA the protein of a much larger clone, which departs from its translation at residue 6; this likely reflects a read error, and the protein shown comes from translating the DNA. This chain uses TRDV2 with TRDJ2, with 9 bases aligning to TRDD3. Looked up from germline, CDR1 is GEAIGNYY and CDR2 is EKD. The CDR3 length is 15 residues. J was trimmed by 4 bases and V by 1 base; bases with no gene match: 3. The CDR3 here is CACDTPGDTTAQLFF. CDR3 DNA: TGTGCCTGTGACACACCGGGGGATACGACAGCACAACTCTTCTTT.

To note about this clone: Just one base apart from a much larger clone, this may be a read error. This chain joins TRDV2 and TRDJ3, with 11 nucleotides matching TRDD3. The ends lost 5 bases at V and 0 bases at J; junction bases unmatched: 11. The CDR3 extends over 20 amino acids. Per germline, CDR1 GEAIGNYY and CDR2 EKD. CDR3 loop: CACGKVLGDIGSWDTRQMFF. CDR3 DNA sequence: TGTGCCTGTGGCAAAGTACTGGGGGATATCGGCTCCTGGGACACCCGACAGATGTTTTTC.